This T cell receptor (beta chain) emerged from a study of blood T cells in healthy people across ages. The sample, about 9.7 milliliters of peripheral blood, was drawn from each donor. The authors extracted at least 6 micrograms of total RNA per sample. Trimming removed 4 bases from V and 5 bases from J; junction bases left unmatched: 7. Germline V gene data show CDR1 as LGHNA and CDR2 as YSLEER. This CDR3 has 14 residues. Study-level findings and limits: A roughly linear fall in TCR beta diversity per million T cells was seen with increasing age. Donor CMV status was unknown, possibly confounding expanded clonotype changes.

A second about 7 to 12 cycle PCR used barcoded and J-beta primers. Via MiXCR, TCRdb re-called the 5' RACE reads, giving one row per CDR3 protein. The sample lists around 940,000 distinct CDR3 sequences, just over 50% occurring once. This clonotype was seen only a few times. Its antigen remains unknown. The sequence derives from a woman aged 55-70 years in good health. This rearrangement joins TRBV4-3 to TRBJ1-2; 7 positions agree with TRBD1. Sequenced input: blood. Written as DNA, the CDR3 is TGCGCCAGCAGCCCAGGGGGACCTCGTTATGGCTACACCTTC. It translates to CASSPGGPRYGYTF.